The TCR beta chain described here comes from a study of blood T cell repertoires in COVID-19. Study details: T cells, B-cell-depleted T cells, or PBMCs provided the cDNA or gDNA that served as material.

Those enrolled in Seattle joined during active infection and were followed longitudinally afterward. This clone has just a few counts. Measured with immunoSEQ multiplex PCR; TCRdb has only the in-frame clones, and not every one. The sample holds about 500,000 clones, approximately 92% seen once. CDR1 is MNHEY, CDR2 SVGAGI, per germline. The CDR3 runs to 15 residues. The V segment lost 6 bases and the J segment 4 bases; nucleotides outside the gene matches: 7. The receptor comes from a young man with COVID-19, enrolled during active disease. The specimen sequenced was peripheral blood. V and J are TRBV6-5 and TRBJ2-7; 12 bases agree with TRBD2. The CDR3 reads CASRPTSGRIYEQYF. In nucleotides, the CDR3 is TGTGCCAGCAGGCCTACTAGCGGGAGGATTTACGAGCAGTACTTC.